The sequence of this T cell receptor (beta chain) was determined in a study of chemoradiotherapy in HPV16-positive cancers. Study-level background: A couple of HPV16-positive patients' cells yielded candidate HPV-specific clones and common motifs.

Germline V CDR1 and CDR2: SNHLY, FYNNEI. V was shortened by 5 bases and J by 3 bases, with 9 bases between the two germline ends. CDR3 length equals 13 residues. TCRdb's table, derived via immunoSEQ multiplex PCR, lists solely in-frame clones and lacks some. The sample contains roughly 3,500 clones, approximately 94% of which appear only once. Study-wide results and caveats: Candidate HPV-specific clones and E7-related TCR motifs grew in tumor during treatment.

Regarding this clone: Its specificity is not known.

The J gene is TRBJ2-3, the V gene TRBV2; D is unresolved. Specimen collection occurred from a patient who underwent chemoradiotherapy. The receptor's source is a human donor with HPV-associated anogenital cancer. CDR3 in amino acids: CASSPDLTDTQYF. The CDR3 bases are TGTGCCAGCAGTCCGGACCTGACAGATACGCAGTATTTT.